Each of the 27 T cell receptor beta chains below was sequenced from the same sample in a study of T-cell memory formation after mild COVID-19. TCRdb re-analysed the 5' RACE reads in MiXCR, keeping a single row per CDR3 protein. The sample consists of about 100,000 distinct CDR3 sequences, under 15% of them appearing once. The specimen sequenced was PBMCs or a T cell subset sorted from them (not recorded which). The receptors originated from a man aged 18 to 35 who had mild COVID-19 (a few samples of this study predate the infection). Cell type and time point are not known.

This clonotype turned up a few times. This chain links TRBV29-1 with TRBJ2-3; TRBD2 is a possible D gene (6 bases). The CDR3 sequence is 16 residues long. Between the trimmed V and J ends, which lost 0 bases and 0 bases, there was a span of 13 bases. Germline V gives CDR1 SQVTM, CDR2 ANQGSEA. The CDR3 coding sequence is TGCAGCGTTGAAGAAGAAGTGGGGGGTAGCACAGATACGCAGTATTTT. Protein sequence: CSVEEEVGGSTDTQYF.

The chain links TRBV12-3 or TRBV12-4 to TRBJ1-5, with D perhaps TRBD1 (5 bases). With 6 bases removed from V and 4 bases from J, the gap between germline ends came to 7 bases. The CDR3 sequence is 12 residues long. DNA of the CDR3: TGTGCCAGCAGGGGGCCGAATCAGCCCCAGCATTTT. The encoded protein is CASRGPNQPQHF.

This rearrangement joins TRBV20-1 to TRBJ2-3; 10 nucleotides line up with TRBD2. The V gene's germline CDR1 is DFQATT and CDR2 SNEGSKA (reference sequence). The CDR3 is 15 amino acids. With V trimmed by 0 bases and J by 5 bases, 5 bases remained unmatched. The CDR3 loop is CSARELAGVGDTQYF. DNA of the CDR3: TGCAGTGCTAGAGAGCTAGCGGGAGTCGGAGATACGCAGTATTTT.

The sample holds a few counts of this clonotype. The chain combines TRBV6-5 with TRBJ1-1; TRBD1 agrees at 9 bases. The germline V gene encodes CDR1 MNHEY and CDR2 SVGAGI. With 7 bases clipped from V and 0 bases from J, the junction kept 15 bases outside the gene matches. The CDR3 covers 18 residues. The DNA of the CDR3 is TGTGCCAGCACCCCGAGTCTGGGACAGGGTGGAATGAACACTGAAGCTTTCTTT. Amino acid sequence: CASTPSLGQGGMNTEAFF.

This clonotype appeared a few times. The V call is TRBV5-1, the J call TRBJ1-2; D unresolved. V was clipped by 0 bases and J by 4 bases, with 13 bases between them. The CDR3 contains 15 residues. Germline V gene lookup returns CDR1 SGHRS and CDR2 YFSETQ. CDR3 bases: TGCGCCAGCAGCTTGGCCGTGACGGATACCTATGGCTACACCTTC. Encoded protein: CASSLAVTDTYGYTF.

The CDR3 reads CSARGQDGPNQPQHF. The CDR3 DNA is TGCAGTGCTAGAGGCCAGGACGGTCCCAATCAGCCCCAGCATTTT. The chain carries TRBV20-1 and TRBJ1-5; no clear D. Germline values: CDR1 DFQATT, CDR2 SNEGSKA (reference sequence). This CDR3 comprises 15 residues. Trimming pared 1 base from V and 3 bases from J, leaving 13 bases between.

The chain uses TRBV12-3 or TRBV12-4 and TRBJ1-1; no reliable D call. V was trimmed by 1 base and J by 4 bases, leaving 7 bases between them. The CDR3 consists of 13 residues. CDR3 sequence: CASSLGPSTEAFF. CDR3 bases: TGTGCCAGCAGTTTAGGACCCTCCACTGAAGCTTTCTTT.

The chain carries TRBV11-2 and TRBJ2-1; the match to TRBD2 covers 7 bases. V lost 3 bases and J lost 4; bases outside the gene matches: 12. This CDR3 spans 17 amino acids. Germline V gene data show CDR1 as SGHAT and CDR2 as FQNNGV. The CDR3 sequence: CASSFGVVGGGYNEQFF. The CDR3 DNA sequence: TGTGCCAGCAGCTTCGGTGTGGTTGGCGGGGGTTACAATGAGCAGTTCTTC.

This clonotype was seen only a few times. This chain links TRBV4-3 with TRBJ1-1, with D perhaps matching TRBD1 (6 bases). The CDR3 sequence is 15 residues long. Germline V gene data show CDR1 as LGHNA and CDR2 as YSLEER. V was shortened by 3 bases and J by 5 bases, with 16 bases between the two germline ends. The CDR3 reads CASSQKPTGNTEAFF. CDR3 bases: TGCGCCAGCAGCCAGAAACCTACAGGGAATACTGAAGCTTTCTTT.

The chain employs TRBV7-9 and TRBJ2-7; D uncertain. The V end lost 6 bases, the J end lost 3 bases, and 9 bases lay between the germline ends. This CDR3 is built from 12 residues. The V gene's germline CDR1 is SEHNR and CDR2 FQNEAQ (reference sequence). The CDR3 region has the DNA TGTGCCAGCAGATTAAGGATCTACGAGCAGTACGTC. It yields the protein CASRLRIYEQYV.

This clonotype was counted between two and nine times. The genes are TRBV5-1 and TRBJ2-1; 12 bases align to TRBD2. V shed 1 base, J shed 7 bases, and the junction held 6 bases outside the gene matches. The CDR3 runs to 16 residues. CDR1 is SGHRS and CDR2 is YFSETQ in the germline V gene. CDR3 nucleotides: TGCGCCAGCAGCTTGCCACTAGCGGGGGGAATTAATGAGCAGTTCTTC. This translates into CASSLPLAGGINEQFF.

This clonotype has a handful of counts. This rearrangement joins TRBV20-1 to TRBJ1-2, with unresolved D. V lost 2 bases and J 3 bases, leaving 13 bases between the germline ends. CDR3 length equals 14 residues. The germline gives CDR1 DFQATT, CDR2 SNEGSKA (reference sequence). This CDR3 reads CSARPPGAHYGYTF. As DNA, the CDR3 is TGCAGTGCTAGACCCCCAGGCGCTCACTATGGCTACACCTTC.

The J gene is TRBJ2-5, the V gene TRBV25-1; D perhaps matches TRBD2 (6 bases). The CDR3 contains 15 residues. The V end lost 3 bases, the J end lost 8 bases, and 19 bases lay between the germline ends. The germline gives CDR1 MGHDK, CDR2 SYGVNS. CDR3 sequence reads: CASSDPTYGGTTQYF. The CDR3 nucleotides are TGTGCCAGCAGTGACCCTACCTATGGGGGGACTACCCAGTACTTC.

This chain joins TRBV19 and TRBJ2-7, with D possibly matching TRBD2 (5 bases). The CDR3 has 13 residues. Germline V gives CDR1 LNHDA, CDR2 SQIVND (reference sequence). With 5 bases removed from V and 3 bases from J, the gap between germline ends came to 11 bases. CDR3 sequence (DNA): TGTGCCAGTAGTGTCCCCGAGGGCTACGAGCAGTACTTC. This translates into CASSVPEGYEQYF.

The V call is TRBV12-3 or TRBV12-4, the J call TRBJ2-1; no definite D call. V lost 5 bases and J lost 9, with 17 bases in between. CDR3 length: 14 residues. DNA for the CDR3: TGTGCCAGCAGTCCACCCGCCAGCGTTGGTGAGCAGTTCTTC. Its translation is CASSPPASVGEQFF.

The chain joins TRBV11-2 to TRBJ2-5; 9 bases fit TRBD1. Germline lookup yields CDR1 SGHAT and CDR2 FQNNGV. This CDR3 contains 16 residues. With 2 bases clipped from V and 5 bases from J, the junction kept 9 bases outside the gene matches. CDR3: CASSLLGTGSGETQYF. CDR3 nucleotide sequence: TGTGCCAGCAGCTTATTGGGGACAGGGTCGGGGGAGACCCAGTACTTC. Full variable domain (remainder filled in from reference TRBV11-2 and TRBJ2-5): EAGVAQSPRYKIIEKRQSVAFWCNPISGHATLYWYQQILGQGPKLLIQFQNNGVVDDSQLPKDRFSAERLKGVDSTLKIQPAKLEDSAVYLCASSLLGTGSGETQYFGPGTRLLVL.

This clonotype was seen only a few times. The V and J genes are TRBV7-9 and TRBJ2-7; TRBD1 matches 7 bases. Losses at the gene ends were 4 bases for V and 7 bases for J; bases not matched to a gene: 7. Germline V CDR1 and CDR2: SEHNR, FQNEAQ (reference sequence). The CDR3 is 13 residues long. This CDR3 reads CASSWTGQREQYV. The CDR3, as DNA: TGTGCCAGCAGCTGGACAGGCCAGAGGGAGCAGTACGTC.

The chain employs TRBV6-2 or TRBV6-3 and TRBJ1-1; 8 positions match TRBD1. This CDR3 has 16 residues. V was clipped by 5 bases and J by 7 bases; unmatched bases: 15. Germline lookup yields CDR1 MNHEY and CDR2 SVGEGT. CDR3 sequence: CASSPRTGPSQGEAFF. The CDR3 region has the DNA TGTGCCAGCAGTCCCCGGACAGGGCCAAGTCAGGGTGAAGCTTTCTTT.

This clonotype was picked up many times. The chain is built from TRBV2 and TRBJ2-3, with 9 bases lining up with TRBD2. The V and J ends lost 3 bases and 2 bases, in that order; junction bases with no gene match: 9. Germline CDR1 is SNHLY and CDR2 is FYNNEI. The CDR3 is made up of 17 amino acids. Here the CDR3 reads CASSETLTGLATDTQYF. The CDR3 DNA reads TGTGCCAGCAGTGAGACCTTGACGGGACTAGCCACAGATACGCAGTATTTT.

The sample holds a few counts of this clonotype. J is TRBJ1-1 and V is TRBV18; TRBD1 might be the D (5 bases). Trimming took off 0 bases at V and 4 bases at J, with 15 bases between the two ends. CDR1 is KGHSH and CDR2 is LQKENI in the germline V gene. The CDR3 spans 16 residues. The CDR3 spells CASSPPRGEISTEAFF. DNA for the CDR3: TGTGCCAGCTCACCACCTAGGGGCGAGATTAGCACTGAAGCTTTCTTT.

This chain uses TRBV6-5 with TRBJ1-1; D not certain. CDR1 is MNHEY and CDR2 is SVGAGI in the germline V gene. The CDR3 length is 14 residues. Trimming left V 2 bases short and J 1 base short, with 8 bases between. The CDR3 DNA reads TGTGCCAGCAGTTACAACTTCCCGAACACTGAAGCTTTCTTT. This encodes CASSYNFPNTEAFF.

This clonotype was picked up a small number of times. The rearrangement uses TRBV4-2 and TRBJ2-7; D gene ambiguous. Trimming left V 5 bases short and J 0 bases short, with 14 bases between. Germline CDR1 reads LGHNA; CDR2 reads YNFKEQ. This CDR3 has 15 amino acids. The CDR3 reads CASSNRRTSSYEQYF. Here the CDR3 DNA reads TGTGCCAGCAGCAATAGACGGACCAGCTCCTACGAGCAGTACTTC.

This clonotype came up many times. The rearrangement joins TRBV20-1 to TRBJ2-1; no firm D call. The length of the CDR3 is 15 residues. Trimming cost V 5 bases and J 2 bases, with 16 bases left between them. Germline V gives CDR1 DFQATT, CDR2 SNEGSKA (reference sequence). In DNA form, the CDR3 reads TGCAGTGCTCAACTCACGCCGACAACCTACAATGAGCAGTTCTTC. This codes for CSAQLTPTTYNEQFF.

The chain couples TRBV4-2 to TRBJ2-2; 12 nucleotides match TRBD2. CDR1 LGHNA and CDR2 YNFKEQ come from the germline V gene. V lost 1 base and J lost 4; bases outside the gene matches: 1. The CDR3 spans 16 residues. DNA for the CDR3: TGTGCCAGCAGCCAAGTGACTAGCGGGGGCACCGGGGAGCTGTTTTTT. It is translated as CASSQVTSGGTGELFF.

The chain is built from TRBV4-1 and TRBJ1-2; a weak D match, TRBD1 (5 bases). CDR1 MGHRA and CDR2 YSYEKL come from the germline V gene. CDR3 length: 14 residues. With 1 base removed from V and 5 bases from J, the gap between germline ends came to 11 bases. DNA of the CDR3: TGCGCCAGCAGCCAAGTATCCAGGGTTTATGGCTACACCTTC. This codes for CASSQVSRVYGYTF.

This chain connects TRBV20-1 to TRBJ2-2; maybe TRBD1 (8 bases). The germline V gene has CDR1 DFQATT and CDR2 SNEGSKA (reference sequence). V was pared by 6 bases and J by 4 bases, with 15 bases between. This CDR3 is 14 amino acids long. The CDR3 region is CSATTGEGTGELFF. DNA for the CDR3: TGCAGTGCCACGACAGGGGAGGGCACCGGGGAGCTGTTTTTT.

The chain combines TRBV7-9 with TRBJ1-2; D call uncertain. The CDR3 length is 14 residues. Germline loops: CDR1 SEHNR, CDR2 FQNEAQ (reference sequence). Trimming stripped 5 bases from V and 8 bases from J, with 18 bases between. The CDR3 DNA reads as TGTGCCAGCAGCGGTAGGGCAGCAGAAGGGGGCTACACCTTC. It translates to CASSGRAAEGGYTF.